The T cell receptor beta chain under discussion was sequenced for a study of T cells in Graves' hyperthyroidism and ophthalmopathy. Study-wide results and limits: Most clonotypes that expanded in the thyroid above 0.001 also showed up in blood.

This clonotype was detected only a few times. No antigen is known for it. The final CDR3 position lacks the conserved phenylalanine or tryptophan, pointing to a likely read error. CDR3 length equals 15 residues. Germline CDR1 is MNHEY and CDR2 is SMNVEV (reference sequence). The ends lost 3 bases at V and 2 bases at J; junction bases unmatched: 7. Graves' hyperthyroidism was deemed stable absent ophthalmopathy progression within 18 months. Source material for PBMCs was more than 9.5 ml fresh peripheral blood. Researchers took RNA transcripts and amplified the TCR beta CDR3 regions from them. The HTBI set primed first-round TCR CDR3 RT-PCR. TCRdb re-called the multiplex PCR reads with MiXCR, one entry per CDR3 protein. The sample lists some 550,000 distinct CDR3 sequences; roughly 20% were seen once.

The rearrangement joins TRBV27 to TRBJ2-7; TRBD2 aligns across 7 bases. The sample was blood. The origin of this receptor is a man aged 18 to 35 with Graves' hyperthyroidism. CDR3 coding DNA: TGTGCCAGCAGTTTCTGGGGGGGGGAGCCCTACGAGCAGTACTCC. Its protein product is CASSFWGGEPYEQYS.